Below, 14 T cell receptor beta chains from the same sample are listed, as sequenced in a study of T cells in Graves' hyperthyroidism and ophthalmopathy. Amplified TCR beta CDR3 regions derived from RNA transcripts. The HTBI primer set drove a first-round RT-PCR of the TCR CDR3. TCRdb processed the multiplex PCR reads anew with MiXCR; each CDR3 protein has one entry. The sample has a few hundred thousand distinct CDR3 sequences, around 18% seen once. The sample comprised blood. These receptors were taken from a woman aged 40-49 years with Graves' ophthalmopathy.

This clonotype was detected ten times or more. The chain uses TRBV28 and TRBJ2-7, with D perhaps being TRBD1 or TRBD2 (5 bases each). Looked up from germline, CDR1 is MDHEN and CDR2 is SYDVKM. V was clipped by 6 bases and J by 3 bases, with 12 bases between them. The CDR3 length is 13 residues. The CDR3 DNA follows: TGTGCCAGCAGCCCGGGACGTATCTACGAGCAGTACTTC. Translation: CASSPGRIYEQYF.

This clonotype was seen at least ten times. The gene calls are TRBV20-1 and TRBJ2-5, with 11 bases lining up with TRBD1. The CDR3 sequence is 14 residues long. Germline lookup yields CDR1 DFQATT and CDR2 SNEGSKA (reference sequence). Germline trimming cut 5 bases from V and 1 base from J; bases unmatched to any gene: 3. This CDR3 reads CSARTGGRQETQYF. CDR3 bases: TGCAGTGCTCGGACAGGGGGCCGCCAAGAGACCCAGTACTTC.

This clonotype was observed at least ten times. The chain employs TRBV18 and TRBJ1-2; D is unresolved. V gave up 6 bases and J gave up 6 bases, with 17 bases separating them. Germline values: CDR1 KGHSH, CDR2 LQKENI. The CDR3 runs 14 residues. CDR3 in amino acids: CASSPTASWDGYTF. The CDR3, as DNA: TGTGCCAGCTCCCCGACGGCCTCCTGGGATGGCTACACCTTC.

Many counts were recorded for this clonotype. V and J are TRBV12-3 or TRBV12-4 and TRBJ2-7, with TRBD2 matching over 7 bases. V lost 3 bases to trimming and J lost 2 bases; unmatched junction nucleotides: 4. The CDR3 contains 14 residues. CDR3 DNA: TGTGCCAGCAGTTTTGGGGGAGGGACCTACGAGCAGTACTTC. As protein: CASSFGGGTYEQYF.

This clonotype was counted ten times or more. The J gene is TRBJ2-7, the V gene TRBV7-9; D not certain. This CDR3 has 13 amino acids. V gave up 5 bases and J gave up 3 bases, with 11 bases separating them. Germline loops: CDR1 SEHNR, CDR2 FQNEAQ (reference sequence). DNA of the CDR3: TGTGCCAGCAGCGGTAAAGACTTCTACGAGCAGTACTTC. Translating it yields CASSGKDFYEQYF.

Ten or more counts support this clonotype. The CDR3 loop reads CASSPSGQNYGYTF. The CDR3 DNA is TGTGCCAGCAGCCCCTCGGGACAGAACTATGGCTACACCTTC. V is TRBV7-8 and J is TRBJ1-2, with TRBD1 identical over 7 bases. The germline V gene has CDR1 SGHVS and CDR2 FQNEAQ. The CDR3 loop spans 14 amino acids. V lost 5 bases, J lost 2 bases, and 5 bases stayed unmatched.

This clonotype showed up many times. The chain links TRBV12-3 or TRBV12-4 to TRBJ1-1, with a possible D match to TRBD1 (5 bases). V gave up 6 bases and J gave up 4 bases, with 9 bases separating them. The length of the CDR3 is 12 residues. CDR3: CASSPGTTEAFF. The CDR3 nucleotides read TGTGCCAGCAGCCCCGGGACCACTGAAGCTTTCTTT.

This clonotype appeared many times. The V call is TRBV20-1, the J call TRBJ2-3; TRBD2 agrees at 10 bases. CDR1 and CDR2 (germline): DFQATT, SNEGSKA (reference sequence). The V segment lost 5 bases and the J segment 0 bases; nucleotides outside the gene matches: 5. The CDR3 is made up of 15 amino acids. The CDR3 here is CSAFTSGKSTDTQYF. The CDR3 coding sequence is TGCAGTGCTTTTACTAGCGGGAAGAGCACAGATACGCAGTATTTT.

This clonotype was detected a few times. The chain employs TRBV18 and TRBJ1-3; possibly TRBD1 for D (5 bases). Germline CDR1 and CDR2: KGHSH and LQKENI. This CDR3 region has 16 residues. With 2 bases removed from V and 0 bases from J, the gap between germline ends came to 11 bases. The CDR3 loop reads CASSPGGRNSGNTIYF. Written as DNA, the CDR3 is TGTGCCAGCTCACCAGGGGGACGGAACTCTGGAAACACCATATATTTT.

This clonotype was counted only a few times. The chain employs TRBV18 and TRBJ2-6; D is perhaps TRBD2 (5 bases). V lost 2 bases, J lost 0 bases, and 14 bases lay in between. The germline V gene encodes CDR1 KGHSH and CDR2 LQKENI. The CDR3 totals 18 residues. CDR3: CASSPWDRTFSGANVLTF. CDR3 DNA: TGTGCCAGCTCACCATGGGATCGGACTTTCTCTGGGGCCAACGTCCTGACTTTC.

At least ten counts were recorded for this clonotype. The chain carries TRBV12-5 and TRBJ2-7; 12 bases are shared with TRBD1. This CDR3 region has 15 residues. Trimming at V came to 3 bases and at J to 5 bases, leaving 5 bases not matched to a gene. Germline V gene lookup returns CDR1 LGHNT and CDR2 FRNRAP. CDR3 nucleotide sequence: TGTGCTAGTGGTTTTGGCGGGACAGGGGGCGACGAGCAGTACTTC. It encodes CASGFGGTGGDEQYF.

This clonotype was counted at least ten times. The V and J genes are TRBV7-2 and TRBJ2-7; TRBD1 matches 8 bases. Germline V gives CDR1 SGHTA, CDR2 FQGNSA. V was pared by 5 bases and J by 9 bases, with 6 bases of the junction left unmatched. The CDR3 length is 12 residues. CDR3 loop: CASSVGQGRQYF. CDR3 bases: TGTGCCAGCAGCGTAGGACAGGGCCGGCAGTACTTC.

CDR3 loop: CASMEGVYGYTF. CDR3 nucleotides: TGTGCCAGCATGGAGGGGGTCTATGGCTACACCTTC. The rearrangement links TRBV6-4 to TRBJ1-2; a possible D gene is TRBD1 (6 bases). The CDR3 runs 12 residues. From germline, CDR1 is MRHNA and CDR2 SNTAGT. V gave up 7 bases and J gave up 4 bases, with 10 bases separating them.

A remark on this clonotype: This may be a read error: a much more frequent sequence differs by one nucleotide. CDR3 region: CVSSVSPGAENGYTF. In nucleotides, the CDR3 is TGTGTCAGCAGTGTCTCTCCAGGGGCGGAGAATGGCTACACCTTC. This rearrangement joins TRBV27 to TRBJ1-2; TRBD1 is a possible D gene (6 bases). This CDR3 is built from 15 residues. The germline V gene has CDR1 MNHEY and CDR2 SMNVEV (reference sequence).